This T cell receptor beta chain was identified during a study of human T cells and chemical hapten exposure. Whole-study context: In the sensitization step, 2% DPC was placed on roughly 2 cm by roughly 2 cm of upper inner arm skin. The study patch tested 0.01% DPC on the upper back and read results at 6 days. Findings of the study overall: Large CDR3 similarity clusters arose significantly more often from expanded TCRs than from controls.

Time point meaning: patch test 1, 2 weeks after DPC sensitization. The treatment denotes: therapeutic diphenylcyclopropenone sensitization with weekly scalp DPC. From the RACE reads, TCRdb called clonotypes with MiXCR, one entry per CDR3 protein. In the table there are tens of thousands of distinct CDR3 sequences, roughly a tenth of which are singletons. This clonotype has ten or more counts. Its antigen is still unknown. Germline V gives CDR1 MNHEY, CDR2 SVGEGT. V dropped 2 bases and J dropped 1 base, with 6 bases sitting between them. This CDR3 is built from 15 residues. V is TRBV6-2 or TRBV6-3 and J is TRBJ2-6, with D tentatively TRBD2 (6 bases). The receptor was derived from a man in his forties with alopecia areata. Some clones in this sample may be carry-over from other donors' samples. The starting material was whole blood, obtained in connection with sensitization to the hapten diphenylcyclopropenone (DPC). The CDR3 DNA reads as TGTGCCAGCAGTTACGGAGGGTCTGGGGCCAACGTCCTGACTTTC. This translates into CASSYGGSGANVLTF.